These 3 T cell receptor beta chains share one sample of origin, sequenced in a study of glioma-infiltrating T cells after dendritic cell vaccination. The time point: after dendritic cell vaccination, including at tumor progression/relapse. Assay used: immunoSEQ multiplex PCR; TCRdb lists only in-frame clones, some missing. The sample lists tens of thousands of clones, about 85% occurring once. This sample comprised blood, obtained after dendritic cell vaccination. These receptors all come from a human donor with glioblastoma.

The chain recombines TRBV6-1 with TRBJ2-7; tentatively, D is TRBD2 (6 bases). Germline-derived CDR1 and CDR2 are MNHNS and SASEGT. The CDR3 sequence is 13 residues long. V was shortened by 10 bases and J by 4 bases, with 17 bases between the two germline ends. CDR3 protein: CATGDSDYYEQYF. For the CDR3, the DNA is TGTGCCACCGGGGACTCCGACTATTACGAGCAGTACTTC.

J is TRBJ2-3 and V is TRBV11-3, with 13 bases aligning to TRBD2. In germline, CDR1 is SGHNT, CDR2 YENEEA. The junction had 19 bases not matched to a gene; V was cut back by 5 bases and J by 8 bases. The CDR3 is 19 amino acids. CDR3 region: CASSRTTSGRAGAAGTQYF. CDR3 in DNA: TGTGCCAGCAGCCGCACAACTAGCGGGAGGGCCGGGGCCGCAGGTACGCAGTATTTT.

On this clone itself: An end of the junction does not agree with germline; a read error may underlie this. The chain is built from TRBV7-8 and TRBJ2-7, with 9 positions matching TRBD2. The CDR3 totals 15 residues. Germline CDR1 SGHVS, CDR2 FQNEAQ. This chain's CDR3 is CASSVAGASSYEQYF. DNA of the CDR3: TGTGCCAGCAGCGTAGCGGGGGCGAGCTCCTACGAGCAGTACTTC.